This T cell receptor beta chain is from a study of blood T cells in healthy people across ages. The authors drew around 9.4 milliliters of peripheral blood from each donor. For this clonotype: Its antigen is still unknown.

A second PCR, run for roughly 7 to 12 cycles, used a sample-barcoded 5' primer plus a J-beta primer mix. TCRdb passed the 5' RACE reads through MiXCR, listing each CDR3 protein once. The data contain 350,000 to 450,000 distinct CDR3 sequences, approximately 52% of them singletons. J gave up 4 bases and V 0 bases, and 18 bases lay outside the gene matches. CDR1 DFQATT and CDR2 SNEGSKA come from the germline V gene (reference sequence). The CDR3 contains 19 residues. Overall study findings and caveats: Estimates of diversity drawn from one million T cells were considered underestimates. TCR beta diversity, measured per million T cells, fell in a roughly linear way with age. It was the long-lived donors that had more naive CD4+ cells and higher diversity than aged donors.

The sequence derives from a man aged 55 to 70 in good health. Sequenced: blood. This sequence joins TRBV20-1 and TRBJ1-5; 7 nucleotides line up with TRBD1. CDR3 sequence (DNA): TGCAGTGCTAGAGATCTGTTGATCCGGGACAGTCAGGGGAATCAGCCCCAGCATTTT. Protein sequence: CSARDLLIRDSQGNQPQHF.